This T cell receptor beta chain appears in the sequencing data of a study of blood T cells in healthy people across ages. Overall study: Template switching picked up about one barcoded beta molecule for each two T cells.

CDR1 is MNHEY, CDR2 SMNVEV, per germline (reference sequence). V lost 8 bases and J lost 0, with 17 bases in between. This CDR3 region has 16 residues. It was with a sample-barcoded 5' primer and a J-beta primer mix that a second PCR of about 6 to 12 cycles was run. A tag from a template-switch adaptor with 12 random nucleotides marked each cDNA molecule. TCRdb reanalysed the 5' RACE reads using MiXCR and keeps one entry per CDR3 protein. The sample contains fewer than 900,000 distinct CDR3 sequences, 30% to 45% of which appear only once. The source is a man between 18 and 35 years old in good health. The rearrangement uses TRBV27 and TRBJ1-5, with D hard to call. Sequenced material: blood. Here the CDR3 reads CASGRSGGRSNQPQHF. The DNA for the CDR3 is TGTGCCAGCGGTCGGTCCGGAGGACGTAGCAATCAGCCCCAGCATTTT.